This T cell receptor (beta chain) appears in the sequencing data of a study of shared clonotypes between healthy human individuals. About the research overall: Each donor contributed plates that comprised three CD4 naive, three CD4 memory, two CD8 naive and one CD8 memory.

Clones were read by immunoSEQ multiplex PCR, and TCRdb kept only the in-frame ones, dropping some. This table has roughly 590,000 clones, less than 97% appearing once. Positive CCR7 selection of CD45RO-negative cells yielded the naive CD8 cells, and terminally differentiated effector memory CD45RA+ cells were excluded. Germline values: CDR1 SEHNR, CDR2 FQNEAQ (reference sequence). CDR3 size: 13 residues. Trimming removed 5 bases at V and 1 base at J, with 8 bases between. The chain recombines TRBV7-9 with TRBJ1-1, with a weak D call TRBD1 (6 bases). This sequence was found in a woman younger than 45 in good health. The sample consisted of naive CD8+ T cells sorted from blood. CDR3 loop: CASSEQGNTEAFF. In nucleotides, the CDR3 is TGTGCCAGCAGCGAACAGGGGAACACTGAAGCTTTCTTT.